These 10 T cell receptor beta chains share one sample of origin, sequenced in a study of cytomegalovirus exposure and HLA in healthy donors. In the PCR, 60 Vbeta and 13 Jbeta primers were used. TCRdb's table, derived via immunoSEQ multiplex PCR, lists solely in-frame clones and lacks some. The sample lists about 60,000 clones; more than 70% were seen once. Material: PBMCs. All receptors derive from a male donor in good health and CMV-seronegative.

The CDR3 region is CASSPDGEMNTEAFF. As DNA, the CDR3 is TGTGCCAGTAGTCCGGACGGGGAGATGAACACTGAAGCTTTCTTT. This chain joins TRBV19 and TRBJ1-1, with D uncertain. CDR3 length: 15 amino acids. Per the germline V gene, CDR1 is LNHDA and CDR2 is SQIVND (reference sequence). V dropped 5 bases and J dropped 0 bases, with 13 bases sitting between them.

A few counts support this clone. In DNA, the CDR3 is TGTGCCAGCAGCCATAGCGGGGGAACAGATACGCAGTATTTT. It translates to CASSHSGGTDTQYF. The gene calls are TRBV7-2 and TRBJ2-3; 9 positions agree with TRBD2. Germline CDR1 reads SGHTA; CDR2 reads FQGNSA. The CDR3 is 14 residues long. Trimming removed 5 bases from V and 3 bases from J; junction bases left unmatched: 3.

The chain uses TRBV5-4 and TRBJ2-7, with 8 bases identical to TRBD1. Germline CDR1 and CDR2: SGHNT and YYREEE (reference sequence). This CDR3 has 14 residues. Trimming removed 3 bases from V and 5 bases from J; junction bases left unmatched: 7. The CDR3 nucleotides read TGTGCCAGCAGCTCTCGACAGGGGTTCGACGAGCAGTACTTC. It yields the protein CASSSRQGFDEQYF.

This clone was seen only a few times. The rearrangement uses TRBV5-4 and TRBJ2-7; D remains unclear. V dropped 2 bases and J dropped 0 bases, with 9 bases sitting between them. Germline CDR1 is SGHNT and CDR2 is YYREEE (reference sequence). The CDR3 is made up of 14 amino acids. DNA of the CDR3: TGTGCCAGCAGCTTCTCCGGAGCCTCCTACGAGCAGTACTTC. Its translation is CASSFSGASYEQYF.

The gene calls are TRBV30 and TRBJ1-2, with TRBD1 matching over 7 bases. V dropped 3 bases and J dropped 3; count of bases not matched to a gene: 4. CDR3 length equals 13 residues. Germline V gene sequence: CDR1 GTSNPN, CDR2 SVGIG (reference sequence). CDR3 bases: TGTGCCTGGAGAGTTGACAGGGACTATGGCTACACCTTC. Translating it yields CAWRVDRDYGYTF.

This clone was seen a single time. The rearrangement joins TRBV7-6 to TRBJ2-1; 7 nucleotides agree with TRBD2. V gave up 5 bases and J gave up 4 bases; unmatched junction bases: 11. The CDR3 runs to 16 residues. Germline V gene lookup returns CDR1 SGHVS and CDR2 FNYEAQ. Written as DNA, the CDR3 is TGTGCCAGCAGCAGCGGGACGGGGAACTCATACAATGAGCAGTTCTTC. This sequence encodes CASSSGTGNSYNEQFF.

This chain connects TRBV5-5 to TRBJ2-7; unclear D gene. The CDR3 covers 12 residues. The germline gives CDR1 SGHKS, CDR2 YYEKEE (reference sequence). V was pared by 3 bases and J by 1 base, with 5 bases between. CDR3: CASSSHSYEQYF. CDR3 sequence (DNA): TGTGCCAGCAGCTCCCATTCCTACGAGCAGTACTTC.

The J gene is TRBJ2-3, the V gene TRBV5-4; 11 nucleotides agree with TRBD1. The CDR3 length is 16 residues. The V gene end was trimmed by 3 bases and the J gene end by 5 bases; junction bases not matched to a gene: 8. CDR1 is SGHNT, CDR2 YYREEE, per germline (reference sequence). CDR3 nucleotide sequence: TGTGCCAGCAGCTCCAAACCGGGACAGGGGGTAGATACGCAGTATTTT. This gives the protein CASSSKPGQGVDTQYF.

The rearrangement joins TRBV6-5 to TRBJ1-3, with D hard to call. The V gene's germline CDR1 is MNHEY and CDR2 SVGAGI. The CDR3 spans 12 residues. The V gene lost 4 bases and the J gene lost 2 bases, with 3 bases spanning the gap. The CDR3 DNA follows: TGTGCCAGCAGTTCAGCTGGAAACACCATATATTTT. Translation: CASSSAGNTIYF.

The chain is built from TRBV11-2 and TRBJ1-2; TRBD1 agrees at 8 bases. Germline trimming cut 5 bases from V and 6 bases from J; bases unmatched to any gene: 8. CDR3 length: 14 residues. Germline values: CDR1 SGHAT, CDR2 FQNNGV. The CDR3, as DNA: TGTGCCAGCAGCCCCGGACAGGGACAGCATGGCTACACCTTC. Residues: CASSPGQGQHGYTF.